The TCR beta chain described here comes from a study of blood T cells in healthy people across ages. PCR was performed a second time for roughly 7 to 12 cycles using a sample-barcoded 5' primer and a J-beta primer mix. TCRdb recomputed calls from the 5' RACE reads with MiXCR, one row per CDR3 protein. This repertoire shows about 1.7 million distinct CDR3 sequences, roughly 27% found once; its top ten account for about 7.7%. This clonotype was counted only a few times. This CDR3 has 17 residues. Between the trimmed V and J ends, which lost 6 bases and 0 bases, there was a span of 19 bases. CDR1 is MNHNY, CDR2 SVGAGI, per germline (reference sequence).

The chain employs TRBV6-6 and TRBJ2-3, with D perhaps TRBD2 (5 bases). Sequencing was done on a sample of blood. The sequence came from a woman younger than 45 in good health. In DNA, the CDR3 is TGTGCCAGCAGAGAGCGTTACCGACTAATTAGCACAGATACGCAGTATTTT. Residues: CASRERYRLISTDTQYF.